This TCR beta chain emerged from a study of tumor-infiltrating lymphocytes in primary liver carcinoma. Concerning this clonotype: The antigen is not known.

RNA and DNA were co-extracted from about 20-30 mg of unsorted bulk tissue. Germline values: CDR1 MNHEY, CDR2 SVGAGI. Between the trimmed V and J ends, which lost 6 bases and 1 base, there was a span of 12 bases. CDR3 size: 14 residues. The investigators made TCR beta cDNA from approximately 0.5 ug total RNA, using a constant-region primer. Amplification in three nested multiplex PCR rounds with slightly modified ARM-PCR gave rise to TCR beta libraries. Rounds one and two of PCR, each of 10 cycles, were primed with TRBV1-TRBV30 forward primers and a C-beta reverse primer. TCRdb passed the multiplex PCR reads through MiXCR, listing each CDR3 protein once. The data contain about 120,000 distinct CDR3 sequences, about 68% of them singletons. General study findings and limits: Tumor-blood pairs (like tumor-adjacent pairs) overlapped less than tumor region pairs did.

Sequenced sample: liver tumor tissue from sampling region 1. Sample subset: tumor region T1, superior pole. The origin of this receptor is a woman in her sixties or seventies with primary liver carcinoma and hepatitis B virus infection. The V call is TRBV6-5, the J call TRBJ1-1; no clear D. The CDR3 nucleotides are TGTGCCAGCAGGGAGGAAGTAGGGAACACTGAAGCTTTCTTT. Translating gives CASREEVGNTEAFF.